This TCR beta chain was retrieved from a study of shared T cell receptors in the human thymus. Only in-frame clones appear in the TCRdb table, and some are missing; sequencing was by immunoSEQ multiplex PCR. This table has about 380,000 clones, 95% appearing once. The source of this sequence is a human donor. Material for sequencing was thymocytes.

The DNA of the CDR3 is TGTGCCAGCAGCCGCTACCTCGTAGTAGATACGCAGTATTTT. Protein: CASSRYLVVDTQYF. The genes are TRBV28 and TRBJ2-3, with D hard to call. CDR1 and CDR2 from the germline V gene are MDHEN and SYDVKM. Trimming removed 6 bases from V and 5 bases from J, with 15 bases in between. The CDR3 extends over 14 amino acids.